Below, 18 T cell receptor beta chains from the same sample are listed, as sequenced in a study of blood T cell repertoires in COVID-19. Assay used: immunoSEQ multiplex PCR; TCRdb lists only in-frame clones, some missing. The sample has under 150,000 clones; 75% to 90% are singletons. The source material was peripheral blood. The receptors originated from a woman aged 55-69 years with COVID-19, enrolled during active disease.

The rearrangement uses TRBV9 and TRBJ2-5, with TRBD2 matching over 7 bases. The CDR3 spans 15 residues. Losses at the gene ends were 0 bases for V and 3 bases for J; bases not matched to a gene: 5. The germline CDR1 and CDR2 sequences are SGDLS and YYNGEE. In DNA form, the CDR3 reads TGTGCCAGCAGCGTAGCGGGGGGTCCCAAAGAGACCCAGTACTTC. Translation gives CASSVAGGPKETQYF.

The rearrangement uses TRBV7-3 and TRBJ2-2, with D perhaps matching TRBD1 (5 bases). This CDR3 spans 12 amino acids. Germline V lookup: CDR1 SGHTA, CDR2 FQGTGA. The V end lost 5 bases, the J end lost 7 bases, and 8 bases lay between the germline ends. The CDR3 sequence is CASSTDIGELFF. The CDR3, as DNA: TGTGCCAGCAGCACGGACATCGGGGAGCTGTTTTTT.

The gene calls are TRBV4-3 and TRBJ2-7; maybe TRBD2 (5 bases). The germline CDR1 and CDR2 sequences are LGHNA and YSLEER. Trimming stripped 3 bases from V and 3 bases from J, with 15 bases between. The CDR3 covers 15 residues. The CDR3 here is CASSQSSIGYYEQYF. The CDR3 DNA is TGCGCCAGCAGCCAGTCTAGCATAGGGTACTACGAGCAGTACTTC.

This clone was detected once. The chain is built from TRBV7-2 and TRBJ2-3; 12 bases agree with TRBD2. This CDR3 is built from 16 residues. The J segment lost 2 bases and the V segment lost 6 bases, leaving 6 bases of the junction unmatched. Looked up from germline, CDR1 is SGHTA and CDR2 is FQGNSA. CDR3 protein: CASSSGTSGFTDTQYF. Here the CDR3 DNA reads TGTGCCAGCAGTTCTGGGACTAGCGGGTTCACAGATACGCAGTATTTT.

The chain combines TRBV15 with TRBJ2-4, with a weak D call TRBD2 (6 bases). V gave up 0 bases and J gave up 3 bases, with 15 bases separating them. The CDR3 loop spans 17 amino acids. Looked up from germline, CDR1 is LNHNV and CDR2 is YYDKDF (reference sequence). In nucleotides, the CDR3 is TGTGCCACCAGCAGAGATTTGTTTGGGGGAGGCAAAAACATTCAGTACTTC. Translating it yields CATSRDLFGGGKNIQYF.

The chain has TRBV4-1 and TRBJ1-2, with D possibly TRBD1 on 6 matching bases. CDR1 is MGHRA and CDR2 is YSYEKL in the germline V gene. The CDR3 spans 15 residues. V gave up 5 bases and J gave up 0 bases, with 13 bases separating them. This CDR3 reads CASSEGGASNYGYTF. For the CDR3, the DNA is TGCGCCAGCAGCGAGGGGGGGGCGTCTAACTATGGCTACACCTTC.

The chain combines TRBV9 with TRBJ2-5, with 7 bases fitting TRBD2. Germline trimming cut 3 bases from V and 2 bases from J; bases unmatched to any gene: 7. CDR1 and CDR2 from the germline V gene are SGDLS and YYNGEE. This CDR3 contains 15 residues. The CDR3 DNA reads TGTGCCAGCAGCGCTTCGGGGGGTCTACAAGAGACCCAGTACTTC. Protein: CASSASGGLQETQYF.

The genes are TRBV2 and TRBJ1-5; TRBD1 aligns across 9 bases. Germline-derived CDR1 and CDR2 are SNHLY and FYNNEI. The CDR3 runs 15 residues. V lost 8 bases, J lost 3 bases, and 8 bases stayed unmatched. The CDR3 loop reads CASCARDRVNQPQHF. The CDR3 DNA reads TGTGCCAGCTGCGCACGGGACAGGGTCAATCAGCCCCAGCATTTT.

The chain is built from TRBV2 and TRBJ1-1; D gene ambiguous. From germline, CDR1 is SNHLY and CDR2 FYNNEI. The CDR3 is made up of 13 amino acids. Trimming took off 3 bases at V and 4 bases at J, with 9 bases between the two ends. The DNA for the CDR3 is TGTGCCAGCAGTGATAGCCCGGGCACTGAAGCTTTCTTT. Protein sequence: CASSDSPGTEAFF.

This chain joins TRBV6-5 and TRBJ1-6; a weak D match, TRBD1 (6 bases). The germline V gene encodes CDR1 MNHEY and CDR2 SVGAGI. There are 15 residues in the CDR3. V was clipped by 4 bases and J by 6 bases, with 13 bases between them. The CDR3, as DNA: TGTGCCAGCAGTTCGATGACAGGTCCTAATTCACCCCTCCACTTT. Translating it yields CASSSMTGPNSPLHF.

Concerning this clone: This specimen includes other DNA sequences encoding the same CDR3. J is TRBJ1-5 and V is TRBV19; a weak D match, TRBD1 (5 bases). This CDR3 region has 14 residues. Germline lookup yields CDR1 LNHDA and CDR2 SQIVND (reference sequence). Trimming cost V 3 bases and J 2 bases, with 8 bases left between them. In DNA, the CDR3 is TGTGCCAGTAGTATTGGGGCAGGCAATCAGCCCCAGCATTTT. Translation: CASSIGAGNQPQHF.

The chain joins TRBV7-2 to TRBJ1-2; 7 bases fit TRBD1. Germline lookup yields CDR1 SGHTA and CDR2 FQGNSA. With V trimmed by 0 bases and J by 7 bases, 8 bases remained unmatched. The CDR3 contains 15 residues. The CDR3 DNA reads as TGTGCCAGCAGCTTAGCCGTTGAGGGGGCCGGTGGCTACACCTTC. Translated, it gives CASSLAVEGAGGYTF.

V and J are TRBV3-1 (or the pseudogene TRBV3-2) and TRBJ2-3; tentative D call: TRBD1 (6 bases). V dropped 0 bases and J dropped 14 bases, with 12 bases sitting between them. Germline CDR1 reads LGHDT; CDR2 reads YNNKEL (reference sequence). This CDR3 is 12 amino acids long. This chain's CDR3 is CASSQENRERYF. DNA of the CDR3: TGTGCCAGCAGCCAAGAGAACAGGGAGAGGTATTTT.

Points on this clone: The junction shows a germline mismatch at one end, possibly a read error. This chain joins TRBV7-7 and TRBJ2-1, with D possibly TRBD1 on 5 matching bases. The CDR3 contains 16 residues. Germline assignment: CDR1 SSHAT and CDR2 FNYEAQ (reference sequence). The CDR3 sequence is CASSLEPPDRNNEQFF. CDR3 bases: TGTGCTAGCAGCTTAGAACCACCTGACAGAAACAATGAGCAGTTCTTC.

V and J are TRBV7-6 and TRBJ2-1; 11 bases fit TRBD1. The CDR3 sequence is 16 residues long. With V trimmed by 3 bases and J by 4 bases, 5 bases remained unmatched. The germline CDR1 and CDR2 sequences are SGHVS and FNYEAQ. The CDR3 bases are TGTGCCAGCAGCTTTGGACAGGGGGCGGTTTACAATGAGCAGTTCTTC. This gives the protein CASSFGQGAVYNEQFF.

The rearrangement joins TRBV4-2 to TRBJ1-2; possible D gene TRBD1, 6 bases. V dropped 0 bases and J dropped 5 bases, with 13 bases sitting between them. The CDR3 sequence is 15 residues long. CDR1 is LGHNA and CDR2 is YNFKEQ in the germline V gene. CDR3: CASSQDQDSLYGYTF. CDR3 nucleotides: TGTGCCAGCAGCCAAGATCAGGACAGCCTATATGGCTACACCTTC.

This clone was observed a few times. The chain links TRBV5-4 to TRBJ2-5; no clear D. Germline values: CDR1 SGHNT, CDR2 YYREEE (reference sequence). The CDR3 has 13 amino acids. With 5 bases removed from V and 3 bases from J, the gap between germline ends came to 11 bases. CDR3 nucleotides: TGTGCCAGCAGGTATGGGCCGGAAGAGACCCAGTACTTC. This gives the protein CASRYGPEETQYF.

In its sample, this clone was seen once. The rearrangement joins TRBV27 to TRBJ2-5; D is perhaps TRBD1 (6 bases). The CDR3 covers 15 residues. Germline-derived CDR1 and CDR2 are MNHEY and SMNVEV (reference sequence). V shed 6 bases and J shed 5 bases, with 19 bases lying between them. Here the CDR3 reads CASSQNQGMVETQYF. The CDR3 DNA follows: TGTGCCAGCAGCCAGAACCAGGGGATGGTTGAGACCCAGTACTTC.